These 29 T cell receptor beta chains came from one sample sequenced in a study of blood T cells in healthy people across ages. The authors ran a second PCR of about 7 to 12 cycles using a sample-barcoded 5' primer and a J-beta primer mix. TCRdb independently ran MiXCR on the 5' RACE reads; one entry per CDR3 protein. The sample lists about 1,400,000 distinct CDR3 sequences, roughly 64% seen once, with about 6.7% in the top ten. Sequences were obtained from blood. The receptors come from a man younger than 35 in good health.

The chain links TRBV27 to TRBJ2-4, with D hard to call. The CDR3 consists of 16 residues. Trimming shortened V by 5 bases and J by 0 bases, and 14 bases separated the two germline ends. Germline V lookup: CDR1 MNHEY, CDR2 SMNVEV (reference sequence). The CDR3 sequence: CASSPRVVLAKNIQYF. The CDR3 DNA sequence: TGTGCCAGCAGTCCCCGGGTAGTCCTAGCCAAAAACATTCAGTACTTC.

This clonotype was detected a few times. The chain couples TRBV16 to TRBJ2-5, with a tentative D call TRBD1 (6 bases). V was pared by 4 bases and J by 5 bases, with 11 bases between. Germline assignment: CDR1 KGHSY and CDR2 FQNENV. This CDR3 is 13 amino acids long. The CDR3 DNA reads TGTGCCAGCAGCCTTCAGGGGATGGAGACCCAGTACTTC. Translation gives CASSLQGMETQYF.

The sample holds a few counts of this clonotype. The chain couples TRBV6-2 or TRBV6-3 to TRBJ2-6; no clear D gene. Between the trimmed V and J ends, which lost 8 bases and 0 bases, there was a span of 11 bases. There are 15 residues in the CDR3. CDR1 is MNHEY and CDR2 is SVGEGT in the germline V gene. The CDR3 here is CASRKGISGANVLTF. As DNA, the CDR3 is TGTGCCAGCCGGAAGGGAATCTCTGGGGCCAACGTCCTGACTTTC.

The chain recombines TRBV5-1 with TRBJ1-2; D gene uncertain. The CDR3 has 14 residues. The germline V gene encodes CDR1 SGHRS and CDR2 YFSETQ. Trimming shortened V by 5 bases and J by 0 bases, and 11 bases separated the two germline ends. CDR3 sequence reads: CASRYEGANYGYTF. Here the CDR3 DNA reads TGCGCCAGCAGATATGAGGGAGCTAACTATGGCTACACCTTC.

This clonotype has a handful of counts. V usage is TRBV28 and J usage is TRBJ1-2, with D maybe TRBD1 (6 bases). This CDR3 contains 16 residues. The germline V gene has CDR1 MDHEN and CDR2 SYDVKM. The V end was cut by 7 bases, the J end by 0 bases, with 18 bases between. The CDR3 bases are TGTGCCAGCACCACCGGGGGCGCGGGAGCTAACTATGGCTACACCTTC. It specifies CASTTGGAGANYGYTF.

The rearrangement uses TRBV5-6 and TRBJ2-7; weak D call: TRBD1 (6 bases). Germline V gene data show CDR1 as SGHDT and CDR2 as YYEEEE. This CDR3 comprises 13 residues. Trimming stripped 4 bases from V and 6 bases from J, with 14 bases between. Here the CDR3 DNA reads TGTGCCAGCAGCGCCGGACAGTCTCTCGAGCAGTACTTC. It is translated as CASSAGQSLEQYF. The full variable domain, with the rest looked up from reference TRBV5-6 and TRBJ2-7, is DAGVTQSPTHLIKTRGQQVTLRCSPKSGHDTVSWYQQALGQGPQFIFQYYEEEERQRGNFPDRFSGHQFPNYSSELNVNALLLGDSALYLCASSAGQSLEQYFGPGTRLTVT.

This chain joins TRBV10-3 and TRBJ2-1, with D maybe TRBD1 (6 bases). CDR1 and CDR2 (germline): ENHRY, SYGVKD. Trimming pared 7 bases from V and 8 bases from J, leaving 15 bases between. CDR3 length equals 13 residues. CDR3 nucleotides: TGTGCCATCAATGCAGGGGAAAGCGATGAGCAGTTCTTC. This codes for CAINAGESDEQFF.

This clonotype came up a few times. This rearrangement joins TRBV5-6 to TRBJ2-5; 7 bases fit TRBD2. The J call could be wrong; TRBJ2-7 is a better fit for the DNA end. The CDR3 consists of 15 residues. Germline loops: CDR1 SGHDT, CDR2 YYEEEE. CDR3 protein: CASSSNGRVRDEQYF. The CDR3 DNA is TGTGCCAGCAGCTCGAATGGGAGGGTCAGGGACGAGCAGTACTTC.

This clonotype was counted at least ten times. The rearrangement joins TRBV7-2 to TRBJ2-1, with a tentative D call TRBD2 (6 bases). Germline V gives CDR1 SGHTA, CDR2 FQGNSA. Between the trimmed V and J ends, which lost 6 bases and 1 base, there was a span of 22 bases. The CDR3 totals 18 residues. The CDR3 here is CASSRMPISGESYNEQFF. The CDR3 DNA sequence: TGTGCCAGCAGTCGAATGCCCATTAGCGGCGAATCCTACAATGAGCAGTTCTTC.

The chain has TRBV27 and TRBJ2-7, with a possible D match to TRBD1 (6 bases). The CDR3 extends over 14 amino acids. Trimming stripped 6 bases from V and 2 bases from J, with 14 bases between. Germline CDR1 reads MNHEY; CDR2 reads SMNVEV (reference sequence). The CDR3 spells CASSPVTGPYEQYF. CDR3 DNA: TGTGCCAGCAGCCCAGTTACAGGGCCCTACGAGCAGTACTTC.

This rearrangement joins TRBV7-9 to TRBJ2-1; 9 nucleotides line up with TRBD2. The CDR3 runs to 16 residues. Germline V gene lookup returns CDR1 SEHNR and CDR2 FQNEAQ (reference sequence). Germline trimming cut 5 bases from V and 9 bases from J; bases unmatched to any gene: 14. CDR3 residues: CASSPRGAGGPSEQFF. CDR3 nucleotide sequence: TGTGCCAGCAGCCCACGTGGGGCGGGAGGGCCGAGTGAGCAGTTCTTC.

There are a few counts of this clonotype. V usage is TRBV20-1 and J usage is TRBJ2-1; 7 nucleotides agree with TRBD2. The CDR3 totals 15 residues. V shed 1 base, J shed 4 bases, and the junction held 7 bases outside the gene matches. Germline V gene lookup returns CDR1 DFQATT and CDR2 SNEGSKA (reference sequence). CDR3 residues: CSARGRGLEYNEQFF. CDR3 bases: TGCAGTGCTAGAGGACGAGGACTAGAATACAATGAGCAGTTCTTC.

The rearrangement links TRBV20-1 to TRBJ2-7; D uncertain. The CDR3 loop spans 13 amino acids. The V and J ends lost 6 bases and 2 bases respectively, with 14 bases between them. Germline CDR1 reads DFQATT; CDR2 reads SNEGSKA (reference sequence). The CDR3 bases are TGCAGTGCAACACCTTATACCGCCTACGAGCAGTACTTC. It specifies CSATPYTAYEQYF.

This chain links TRBV4-2 with TRBJ2-5; perhaps D is TRBD1 or TRBD2 (6 bases each). This CDR3 has 16 residues. The V and J ends lost 1 base and 4 bases respectively, with 16 bases between them. Germline V gives CDR1 LGHNA, CDR2 YNFKEQ. CDR3 bases: TGTGCCAGCAGCCAAGTCGGAGGGGGGCAGGTAGAGACCCAGTACTTC. It encodes CASSQVGGGQVETQYF.

This chain joins TRBV7-8 and TRBJ2-5, with unresolved D. This CDR3 contains 16 residues. Germline CDR1 and CDR2: SGHVS and FQNEAQ. The V end was cut by 2 bases, the J end by 0 bases, with 13 bases between. CDR3 sequence (DNA): TGTGCCAGCAGCTTACAGGCGGTGGGGTACCAAGAGACCCAGTACTTC. It specifies CASSLQAVGYQETQYF.

The V and J genes are TRBV4-1 and TRBJ2-7; a possible D gene is TRBD2 (5 bases). Germline values: CDR1 MGHRA, CDR2 YSYEKL. Trimming cost V 0 bases and J 4 bases, with 10 bases left between them. The CDR3 is 14 residues long. The CDR3 sequence is CASSQEALAYEQYF. The CDR3 coding sequence is TGCGCCAGCAGCCAAGAGGCCCTAGCTTACGAGCAGTACTTC.

The chain employs TRBV20-1 and TRBJ2-1; the D is unclear. This CDR3 is built from 13 residues. The V end lost 0 bases, the J end lost 8 bases, and 11 bases lay between the germline ends. Germline V gene sequence: CDR1 DFQATT, CDR2 SNEGSKA (reference sequence). DNA for the CDR3: TGCAGTGCTAGAGACTTTCTCCGAGATGAGCAGTTCTTC. Translated, it gives CSARDFLRDEQFF.

The CDR3: CSVQRGSGYEQYF. The CDR3 nucleotides are TGCAGCGTCCAGCGGGGAAGCGGGTACGAGCAGTACTTC. V gene TRBV29-1 combines with J gene TRBJ2-7; 7 nucleotides align to TRBD2. This CDR3 spans 13 amino acids. The junction had 9 bases not matched to a gene; V was cut back by 6 bases and J by 4 bases. The V gene's germline CDR1 is SQVTM and CDR2 ANQGSEA.

This chain joins TRBV7-9 and TRBJ2-7, with D tentatively TRBD1 (5 bases). The CDR3 totals 13 residues. V dropped 5 bases and J dropped 3 bases, with 11 bases sitting between them. The germline gives CDR1 SEHNR, CDR2 FQNEAQ (reference sequence). CDR3 DNA: TGTGCCAGCAGCCCGACAGAGATCTACGAGCAGTACTTC. Translation: CASSPTEIYEQYF.

V and J are TRBV25-1 and TRBJ2-5, with 10 positions matching TRBD2. Per the germline V gene, CDR1 is MGHDK and CDR2 is SYGVNS. There are 17 residues in the CDR3. The ends lost 2 bases at V and 1 base at J; junction bases unmatched: 7. CDR3 nucleotide sequence: TGTGCCAGCAGTGAACAGATAGCGGGAGGTCTCCAAGAGACCCAGTACTTC. As protein: CASSEQIAGGLQETQYF.

This clonotype turned up a few times. The gene calls are TRBV6-6 and TRBJ1-2; D gene uncertain. Germline CDR1 reads MNHNY; CDR2 reads SVGAGI (reference sequence). Trimming shortened V by 0 bases and J by 12 bases, and 11 bases separated the two germline ends. CDR3 length: 12 residues. CDR3 amino acids: CASSYSEDGHTF. The CDR3 DNA reads as TGTGCCAGCAGTTACTCAGAAGACGGCCACACCTTC.

This clonotype was counted a few times. V usage is TRBV5-1 and J usage is TRBJ2-1; TRBD2 matches 13 bases. Germline trimming cut 4 bases from V and 7 bases from J; bases unmatched to any gene: 11. The CDR3 sequence is 17 residues long. CDR1 is SGHRS and CDR2 is YFSETQ in the germline V gene. The CDR3 reads CASSPLILAGGSNEQFF. The CDR3 DNA reads TGCGCCAGCAGCCCGCTCATACTAGCGGGAGGGTCAAATGAGCAGTTCTTC. Complete variable domain (other parts from reference TRBV5-1 and TRBJ2-1): KAGVTQTPRYLIKTRGQQVTLSCSPISGHRSVSWYQQTPGQGLQFLFEYFSETQRNKGNFPGRFSGRQFSNSRSEMNVSTLELGDSALYLCASSPLILAGGSNEQFFGPGTRLTVL.

The CDR3 nucleotides are TGCAGCGTTGAAGATCTTCGGGAAGGACAGTACTTC. Translating gives CSVEDLREGQYF. The V call is TRBV29-1, the J call TRBJ2-5; possible D gene TRBD2, 5 bases. The V gene lost 0 bases and the J gene lost 11 bases, with 13 bases spanning the gap. Germline CDR1 SQVTM, CDR2 ANQGSEA. The CDR3 is made up of 12 amino acids.

This clonotype was found a few times. The rearrangement uses TRBV5-1 and TRBJ2-7, with TRBD1 matching over 8 bases. CDR1 and CDR2 (germline): SGHRS, YFSETQ. The CDR3 is 14 amino acids. With V trimmed by 4 bases and J by 6 bases, 9 bases remained unmatched. The chain's CDR3 is CASSVVAGGREQYF. Written as DNA, the CDR3 is TGCGCCAGCAGCGTGGTGGCAGGGGGCCGCGAGCAGTACTTC.

This sequence joins TRBV5-1 and TRBJ1-1, with 8 nucleotides matching TRBD1. CDR3 length: 15 residues. Germline V gene data show CDR1 as SGHRS and CDR2 as YFSETQ. Unmatched junction bases numbered 3, after V lost 1 base and J lost 1 base. CDR3: CASSLTGGKNTEAFF. In nucleotides, the CDR3 is TGCGCCAGCAGCTTGACAGGGGGTAAGAACACTGAAGCTTTCTTT.

This chain uses TRBV29-1 with TRBJ2-1; a possible D gene is TRBD1 (6 bases). V lost 7 bases and J lost 10, with 14 bases in between. Germline V gene sequence: CDR1 SQVTM, CDR2 ANQGSEA. This CDR3 contains 11 residues. DNA of the CDR3: TGCAGCGACAGGGCGCTGGGGGAGCAGTTCTTC. Residues: CSDRALGEQFF.

For the CDR3, the DNA is TGTGCCACCCTACCGGGACACCGATGGGGACTAGCGGGTGGAGCTTCCTACAATGAGCAGTACTTC. This sequence encodes CATLPGHRWGLAGGASYNEQYF. The chain employs TRBV24-1 and TRBJ2-1, with 12 bases aligning to TRBD2. Judging by the DNA end, TRBJ2-7 fits better; the J call may be wrong. Germline CDR1 KGHDR, CDR2 SFDVKD. This CDR3 contains 22 residues.

This clonotype was seen ten or more times. A read error is possible here, since a much larger clone lies one base away. The rearrangement uses TRBV27 and TRBJ1-1, with D perhaps matching TRBD1 (6 bases). CDR3 size: 17 residues. Trimming stripped 5 bases from V and 1 base from J, with 20 bases between. Germline lookup yields CDR1 MNHEY and CDR2 SMNVEV (reference sequence). CDR3 nucleotide sequence: TGTGCCAGCAGTCAATACTATGGGGGGGGGGCGAACACTGAAGCTTTCTTT. Amino acids: CASSQYYGGGANTEAFF.

This chain joins TRBV6-2 or TRBV6-3 and TRBJ1-2; the D gene is possibly TRBD1 (6 bases). Germline V gene data show CDR1 as MNHEY and CDR2 as SVGEGT. This CDR3 spans 16 amino acids. Trimming took off 6 bases at V and 4 bases at J, with 21 bases between the two ends. This CDR3 is CASSSFSGQPRYGYTF. CDR3 bases: TGTGCCAGCAGCTCGTTCTCGGGACAACCTCGCTATGGCTACACCTTC.